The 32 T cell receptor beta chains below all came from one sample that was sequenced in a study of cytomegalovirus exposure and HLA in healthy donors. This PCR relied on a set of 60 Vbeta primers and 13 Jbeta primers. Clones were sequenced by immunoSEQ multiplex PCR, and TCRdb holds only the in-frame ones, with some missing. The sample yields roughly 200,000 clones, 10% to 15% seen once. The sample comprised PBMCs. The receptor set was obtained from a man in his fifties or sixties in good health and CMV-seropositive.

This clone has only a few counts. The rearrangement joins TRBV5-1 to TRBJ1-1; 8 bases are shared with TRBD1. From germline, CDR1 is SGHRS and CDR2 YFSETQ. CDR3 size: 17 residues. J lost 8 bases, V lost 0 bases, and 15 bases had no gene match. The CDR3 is CASSLVGSTLQGVEAFF. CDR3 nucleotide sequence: TGCGCCAGCAGCTTGGTCGGGTCGACTCTACAGGGGGTAGAAGCTTTCTTT.

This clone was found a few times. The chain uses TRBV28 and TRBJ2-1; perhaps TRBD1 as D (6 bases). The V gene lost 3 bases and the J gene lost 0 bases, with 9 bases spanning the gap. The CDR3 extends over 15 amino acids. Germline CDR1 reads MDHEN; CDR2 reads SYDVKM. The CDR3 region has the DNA TGTGCCAGCAGTTTTTGGGACACCTCCTACAATGAGCAGTTCTTC. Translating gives CASSFWDTSYNEQFF.

The CDR3 sequence: CASWRGGSGELFF. The CDR3 DNA follows: TGTGCCAGTTGGCGGGGGGGTTCCGGGGAGCTGTTTTTT. V gene TRBV19 combines with J gene TRBJ2-2; 9 nucleotides match TRBD2. CDR3 length: 13 residues. Looked up from germline, CDR1 is LNHDA and CDR2 is SQIVND (reference sequence). V trimming: 8 bases; J trimming: 6 bases; junction bases outside the gene matches: 4.

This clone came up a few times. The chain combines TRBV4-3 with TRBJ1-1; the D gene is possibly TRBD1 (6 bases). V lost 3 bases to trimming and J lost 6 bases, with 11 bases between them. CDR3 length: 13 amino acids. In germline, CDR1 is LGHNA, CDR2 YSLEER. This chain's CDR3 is CASSQVTGPEAFF. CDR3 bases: TGCGCCAGCAGCCAGGTCACAGGGCCTGAAGCTTTCTTT.

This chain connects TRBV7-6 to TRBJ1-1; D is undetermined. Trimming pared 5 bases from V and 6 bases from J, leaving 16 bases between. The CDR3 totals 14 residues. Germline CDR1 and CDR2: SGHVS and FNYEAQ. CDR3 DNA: TGTGCCAGCAGCCCGGGAGGGCCGGGGTCTGAAGCTTTCTTT. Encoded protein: CASSPGGPGSEAFF. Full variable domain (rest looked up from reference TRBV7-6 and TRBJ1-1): GAGVSQSPRYKVTKRGQDVALRCDPISGHVSLYWYRQALGQGPEFLTYFNYEAQQDKSGLPNDRFSAERPEGSISTLTIQRTEQRDSAMYRCASSPGGPGSEAFFGQGTRLTVV.

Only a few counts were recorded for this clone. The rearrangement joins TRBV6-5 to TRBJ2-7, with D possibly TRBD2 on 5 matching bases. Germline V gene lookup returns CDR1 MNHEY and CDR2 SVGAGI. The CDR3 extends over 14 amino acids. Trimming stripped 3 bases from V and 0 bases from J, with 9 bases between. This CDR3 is CASSYGGPSYEQYF. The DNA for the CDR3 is TGTGCCAGCAGTTATGGCGGGCCCTCCTACGAGCAGTACTTC.

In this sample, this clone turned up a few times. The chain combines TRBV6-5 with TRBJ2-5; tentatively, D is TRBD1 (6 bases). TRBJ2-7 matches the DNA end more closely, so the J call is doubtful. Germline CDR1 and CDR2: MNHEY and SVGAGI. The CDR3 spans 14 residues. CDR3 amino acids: CASSYRGSSYEQYF. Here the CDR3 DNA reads TGTGCCAGCAGTTACAGGGGGAGCTCCTACGAGCAGTACTTC.

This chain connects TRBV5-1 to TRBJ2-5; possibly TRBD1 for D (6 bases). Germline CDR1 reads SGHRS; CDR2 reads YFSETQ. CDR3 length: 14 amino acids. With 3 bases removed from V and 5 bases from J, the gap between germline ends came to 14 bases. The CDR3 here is CASSSLQGWETQYF. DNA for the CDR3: TGCGCCAGCAGCTCATTACAGGGCTGGGAGACCCAGTACTTC.

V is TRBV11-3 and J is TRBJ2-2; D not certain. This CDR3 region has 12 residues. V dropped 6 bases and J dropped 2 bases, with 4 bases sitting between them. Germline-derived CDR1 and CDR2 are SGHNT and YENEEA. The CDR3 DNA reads TGTGCCAGCAGTCAAAACACCGGGGAGCTGTTTTTT. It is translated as CASSQNTGELFF.

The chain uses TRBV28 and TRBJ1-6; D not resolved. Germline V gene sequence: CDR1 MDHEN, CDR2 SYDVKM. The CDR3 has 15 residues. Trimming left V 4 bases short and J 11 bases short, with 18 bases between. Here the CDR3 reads CASSSETAGRAPLHF. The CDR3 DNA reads TGTGCCAGCAGTTCCGAGACGGCAGGTCGCGCACCCCTCCACTTT.

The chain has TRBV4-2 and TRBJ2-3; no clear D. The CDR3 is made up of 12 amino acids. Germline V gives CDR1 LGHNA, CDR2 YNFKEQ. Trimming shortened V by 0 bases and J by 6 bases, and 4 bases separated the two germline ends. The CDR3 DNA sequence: TGTGCCAGCAGCCAAGATCTGGATACGCAGTATTTT. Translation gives CASSQDLDTQYF.

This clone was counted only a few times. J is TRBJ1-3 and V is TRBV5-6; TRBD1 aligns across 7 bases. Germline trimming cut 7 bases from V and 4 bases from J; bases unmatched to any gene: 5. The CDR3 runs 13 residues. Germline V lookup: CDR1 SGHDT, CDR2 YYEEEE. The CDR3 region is CASQDRRGNTIYF. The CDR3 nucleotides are TGTGCCAGCCAGGACAGGCGGGGAAACACCATATATTTT.

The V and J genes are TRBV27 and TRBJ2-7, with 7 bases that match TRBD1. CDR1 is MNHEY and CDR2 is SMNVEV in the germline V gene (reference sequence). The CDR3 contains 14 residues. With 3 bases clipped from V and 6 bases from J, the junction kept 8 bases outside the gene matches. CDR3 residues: CASSFIQGTGEQYF. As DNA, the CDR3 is TGTGCCAGCAGTTTCATACAGGGGACGGGCGAGCAGTACTTC.

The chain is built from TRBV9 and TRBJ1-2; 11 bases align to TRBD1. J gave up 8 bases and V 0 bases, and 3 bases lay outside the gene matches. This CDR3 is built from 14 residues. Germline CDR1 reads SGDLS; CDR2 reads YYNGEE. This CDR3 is CASSVGRTGGGYTF. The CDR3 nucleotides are TGTGCCAGCAGCGTAGGTAGGACAGGGGGCGGCTACACCTTC.

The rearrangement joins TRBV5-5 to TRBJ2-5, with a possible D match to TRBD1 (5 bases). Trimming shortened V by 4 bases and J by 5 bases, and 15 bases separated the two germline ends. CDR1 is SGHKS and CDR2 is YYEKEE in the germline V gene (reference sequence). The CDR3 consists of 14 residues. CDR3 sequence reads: CASSREWGSETQYF. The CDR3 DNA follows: TGTGCCAGCAGCCGAGAGTGGGGCTCGGAGACCCAGTACTTC.

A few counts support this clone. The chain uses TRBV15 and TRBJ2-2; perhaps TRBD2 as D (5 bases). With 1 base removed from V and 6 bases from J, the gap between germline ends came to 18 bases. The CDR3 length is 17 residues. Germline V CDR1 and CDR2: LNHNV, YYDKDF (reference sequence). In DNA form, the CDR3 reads TGTGCCACCAGCAGAGGAAAAAGGATATCGGAGGCCGGGGAGCTGTTTTTT. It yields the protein CATSRGKRISEAGELFF.

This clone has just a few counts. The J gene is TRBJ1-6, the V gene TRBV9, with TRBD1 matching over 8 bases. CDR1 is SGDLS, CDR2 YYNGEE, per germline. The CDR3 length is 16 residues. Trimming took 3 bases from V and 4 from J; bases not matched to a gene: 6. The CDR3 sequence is CASSANRGDYNSPLHF. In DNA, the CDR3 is TGTGCCAGCAGCGCCAACAGGGGGGATTATAATTCACCCCTCCACTTT.

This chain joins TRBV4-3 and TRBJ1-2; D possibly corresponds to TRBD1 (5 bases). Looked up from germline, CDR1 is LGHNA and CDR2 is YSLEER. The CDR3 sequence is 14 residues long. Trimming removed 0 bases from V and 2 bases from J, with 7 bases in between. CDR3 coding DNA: TGCGCCAGCAGCCAAGATCAGGGCAACTATGGCTACACCTTC. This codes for CASSQDQGNYGYTF.

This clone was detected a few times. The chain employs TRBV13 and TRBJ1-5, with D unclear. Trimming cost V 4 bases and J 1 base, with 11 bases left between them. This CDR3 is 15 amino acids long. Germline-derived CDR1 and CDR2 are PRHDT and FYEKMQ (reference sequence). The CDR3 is CASSSSSGSNQPQHF. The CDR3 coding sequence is TGTGCCAGCAGCTCTTCTAGCGGGAGCAATCAGCCCCAGCATTTT.

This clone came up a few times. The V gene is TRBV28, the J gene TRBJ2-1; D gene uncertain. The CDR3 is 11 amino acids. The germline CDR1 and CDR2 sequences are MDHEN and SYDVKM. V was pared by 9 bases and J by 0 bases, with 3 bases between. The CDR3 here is CASSSYNEQFF. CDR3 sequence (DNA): TGTGCCAGTAGCTCCTACAATGAGCAGTTCTTC.

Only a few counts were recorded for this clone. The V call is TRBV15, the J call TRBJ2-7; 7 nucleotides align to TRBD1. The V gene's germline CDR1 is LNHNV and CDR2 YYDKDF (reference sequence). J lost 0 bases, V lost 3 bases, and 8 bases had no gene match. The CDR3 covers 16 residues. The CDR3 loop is CATSSNRDRSSYEQYV. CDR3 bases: TGTGCCACCAGCAGCAACCGGGACAGAAGCTCCTACGAGCAGTACGTC.

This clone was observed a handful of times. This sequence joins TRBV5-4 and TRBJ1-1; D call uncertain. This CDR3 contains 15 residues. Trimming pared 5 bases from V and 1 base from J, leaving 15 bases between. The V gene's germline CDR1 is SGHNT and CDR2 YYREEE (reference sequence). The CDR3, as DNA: TGTGCCAGCAGTACCCCTAACGCAAAGAACACTGAAGCTTTCTTT. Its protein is CASSTPNAKNTEAFF.

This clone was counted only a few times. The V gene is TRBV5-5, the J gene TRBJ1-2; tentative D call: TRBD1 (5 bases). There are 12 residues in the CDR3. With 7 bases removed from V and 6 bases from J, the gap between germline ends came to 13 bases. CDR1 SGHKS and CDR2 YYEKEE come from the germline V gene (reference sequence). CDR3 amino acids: CASGRASDGYTF. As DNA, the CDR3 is TGTGCCAGCGGCAGGGCCTCCGATGGCTACACCTTC.

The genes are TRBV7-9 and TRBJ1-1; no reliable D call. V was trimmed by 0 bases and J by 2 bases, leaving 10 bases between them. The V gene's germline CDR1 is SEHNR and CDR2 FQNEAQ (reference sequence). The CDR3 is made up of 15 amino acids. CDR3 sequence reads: CASSLAIRVNTEAFF. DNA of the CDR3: TGTGCCAGCAGCTTAGCGATCCGCGTTAACACTGAAGCTTTCTTT.

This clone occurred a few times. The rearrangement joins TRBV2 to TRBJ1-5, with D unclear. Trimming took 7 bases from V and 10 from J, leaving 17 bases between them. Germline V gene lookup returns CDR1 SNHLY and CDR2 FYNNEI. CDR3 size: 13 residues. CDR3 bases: TGTGCCAGCAACCCGCAGGCGGGGTCCCCCCAGCATTTT. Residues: CASNPQAGSPQHF.

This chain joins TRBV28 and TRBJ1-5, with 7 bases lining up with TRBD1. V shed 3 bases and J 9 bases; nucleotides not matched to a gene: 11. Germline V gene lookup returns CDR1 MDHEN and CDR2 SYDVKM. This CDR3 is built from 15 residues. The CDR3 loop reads CASSFRGQQSWPQHF. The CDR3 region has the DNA TGTGCCAGCAGTTTTCGGGGACAGCAATCATGGCCCCAGCATTTT. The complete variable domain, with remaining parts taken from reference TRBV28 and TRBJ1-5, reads DVKVTQSSRYLVKRTGEKVFLECVQDMDHENMFWYRQDPGLGLRLIYFSYDVKMKEKGDIPEGYSVSREKKERFSLILESASTNQTSMYLCASSFRGQQSWPQHFGDGTRLSIL.

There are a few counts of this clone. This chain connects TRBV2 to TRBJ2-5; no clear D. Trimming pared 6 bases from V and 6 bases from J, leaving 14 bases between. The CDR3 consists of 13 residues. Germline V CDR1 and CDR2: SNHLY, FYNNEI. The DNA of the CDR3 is TGTGCCAGCAGGCCCTACAGTTCGAAGACCCAGTACTTC. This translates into CASRPYSSKTQYF.

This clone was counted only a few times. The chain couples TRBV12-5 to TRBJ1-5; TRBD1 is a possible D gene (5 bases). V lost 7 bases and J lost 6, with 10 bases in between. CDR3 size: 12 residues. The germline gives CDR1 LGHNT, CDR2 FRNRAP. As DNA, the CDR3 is TGTGCTAGTGCGAAAGACAGTCAGCCCCAGCATTTT. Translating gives CASAKDSQPQHF. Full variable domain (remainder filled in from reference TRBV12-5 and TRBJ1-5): DARVTQTPRHKVTEMGQEVTMRCQPILGHNTVFWYRQTMMQGLELLAYFRNRAPLDDSGMPKDRFSAEMPDATLATLKIQPSEPRDSAVYFCASAKDSQPQHFGDGTRLSIL.

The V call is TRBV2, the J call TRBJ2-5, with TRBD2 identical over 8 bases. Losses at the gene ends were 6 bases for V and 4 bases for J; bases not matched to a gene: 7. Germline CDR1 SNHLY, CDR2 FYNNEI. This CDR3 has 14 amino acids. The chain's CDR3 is CASRPGLGRETQYF. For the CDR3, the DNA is TGTGCCAGCAGACCGGGACTAGGACGAGAGACCCAGTACTTC. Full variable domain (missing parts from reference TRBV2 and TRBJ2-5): EPEVTQTPSHQVTQMGQEVILRCVPISNHLYFYWYRQILGQKVEFLVSFYNNEISEKSEIFDDQFSVERPDGSNFTLKIRSTKLEDSAMYFCASRPGLGRETQYFGPGTRLLVL.

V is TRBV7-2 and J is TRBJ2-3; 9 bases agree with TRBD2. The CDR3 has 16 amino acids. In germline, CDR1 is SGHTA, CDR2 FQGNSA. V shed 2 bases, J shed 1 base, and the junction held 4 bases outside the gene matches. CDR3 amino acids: CASSLMRLAGTDTQYF. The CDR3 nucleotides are TGTGCCAGCAGCTTAATGCGACTAGCGGGCACAGATACGCAGTATTTT.

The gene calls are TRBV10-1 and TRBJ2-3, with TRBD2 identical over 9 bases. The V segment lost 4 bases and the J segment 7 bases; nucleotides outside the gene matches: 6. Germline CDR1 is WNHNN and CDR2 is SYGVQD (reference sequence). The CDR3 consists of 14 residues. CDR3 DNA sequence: TGCGCCAGCAGTGGGGGTCTAGCGGGGCATACGCAGTATTTT. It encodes CASSGGLAGHTQYF.

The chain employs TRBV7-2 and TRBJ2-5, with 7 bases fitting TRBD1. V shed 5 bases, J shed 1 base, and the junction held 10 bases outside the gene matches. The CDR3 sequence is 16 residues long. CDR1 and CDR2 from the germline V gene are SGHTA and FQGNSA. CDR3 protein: CASSLTTGFSQETQYF. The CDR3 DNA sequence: TGTGCCAGCAGCCTCACGACAGGGTTTTCCCAAGAGACCCAGTACTTC.